These T cell receptor beta chains were read from a single sample in a study of T cell repertoires in ileal Crohn's disease. Sequencing was performed with immunoSEQ multiplex PCR; in TCRdb, only in-frame clones are kept and a portion is missing. The data hold roughly 15,000 clones, with about 60% observed a single time. Sample: ileal tissue. Source of these receptors: an adult with Crohn's disease. The conserved cysteine and the conserved F or W are not part of the CDR3 here.

v_call	j_call	cdr3_aa
TRBV30	TRBJ1-1	AWSPQGRYTEAF
TRBV7-6	TRBJ1-5	ASSLAPPAGDQPQH
TRBV13	TRBJ1-1	ASSDRSAEAF
TRBV30	TRBJ2-7	AWSLRTGGNYEQY
TRBV6-1	TRBJ2-5	ASTSLAGGQETQY
TRBV15	TRBJ2-7	ATSPEVGEQY
TRBV5-1	TRBJ2-2	ASSFSDRHTGELF
TRBV5-6	TRBJ2-7	ASSLAQNEQY
TRBV5-1	TRBJ2-3	ASSLAPFGSTDTQY
TRBV18	TRBJ2-3	ASSPESTDTQY
TRBV27	TRBJ2-5	ASSLRRGETQY
TRBV2	TRBJ1-5	ASSLLGGGGQPQH
TRBV7-9	TRBJ1-2	ASSPRGNYGYT
TRBV2	TRBJ1-1	ASPRGPSTEAF
TRBV6-1	TRBJ2-1	ASSEARQARSLYNEQF
TRBV27	TRBJ2-7	ASSRDRYYEQY
TRBV5-4	TRBJ1-1	ASKGGAGTEAF
TRBV5-6	TRBJ1-2	ASSFGLGANYGYT
TRBV6-5	TRBJ2-7	ASSVGTASYEQY
TRBV29-1	TRBJ2-7	SVGVSGSSYEQY
TRBV6-6	TRBJ1-3	ASSYMGGLSGNTIY
TRBV2	TRBJ2-7	ASLTSGRDEQY
TRBV10-1	TRBJ2-3	ASSLDRVGSDTQY
TRBV10-3	TRBJ2-7	AISPGTPYEQY
TRBV7-2	TRBJ2-7	ASSQTSNEQY
TRBV5-4	TRBJ2-5	ASSLPGTARGTQY
TRBV6-5	TRBJ1-6	ASRDRGRGSPLH
TRBV28	TRBJ1-1	ASSLPTGNLNTEAF
TRBV30	TRBJ2-1	AWRYGDRDNNEQF
TRBV6-5	TRBJ2-1	ASSYSNQGTNEQF
TRBV6-5	TRBJ1-1	ASSYRSSWSYTEAF
TRBV6-5	TRBJ2-7	ASSYYAGDSYEQY
TRBV15	TRBJ2-2	ATSRGSETGELF
TRBV30	TRBJ2-3	AWKKGTALTDTQY
TRBV5-8	TRBJ2-1	AGNRVGPYNEQF
TRBV27	TRBJ2-1	ASSSEAGAPEQF
TRBV6-1	TRBJ2-5	ASSERLGTSGTRRTQY
TRBV5-4	TRBJ1-2	ASSWGGQVGGYT
TRBV6-5	TRBJ1-2	ASSLQGNYGYT
TRBV27	TRBJ2-7	ASSLLAGGLKDEQY
TRBV9	TRBJ2-3	ASSVEGANTDTQY
TRBV7-2	TRBJ1-2	ASSLGGTGGVYGYT
TRBV4-3	TRBJ1-2	ASSQVDRPLSGYT
TRBV4-1	TRBJ2-7	ASSQPGTGKIEQY
TRBV9	TRBJ2-1	ASSPRVDSSYNEQF
TRBV7-9	TRBJ2-1	ASSPGTSGNVRI
TRBV2	TRBJ1-2	ASSETGDGYT